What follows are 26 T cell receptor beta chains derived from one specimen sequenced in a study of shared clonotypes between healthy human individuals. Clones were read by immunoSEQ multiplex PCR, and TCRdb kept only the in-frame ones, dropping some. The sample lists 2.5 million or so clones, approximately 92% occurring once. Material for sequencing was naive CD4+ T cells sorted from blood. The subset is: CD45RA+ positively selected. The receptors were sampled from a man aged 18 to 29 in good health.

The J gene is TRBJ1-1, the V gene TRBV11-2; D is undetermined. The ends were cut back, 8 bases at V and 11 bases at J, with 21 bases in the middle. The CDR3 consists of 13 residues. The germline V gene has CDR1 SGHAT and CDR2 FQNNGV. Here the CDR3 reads CASLRSGETGAFF. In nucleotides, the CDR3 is TGTGCCAGCTTGAGGTCGGGTGAGACCGGGGCTTTCTTT.

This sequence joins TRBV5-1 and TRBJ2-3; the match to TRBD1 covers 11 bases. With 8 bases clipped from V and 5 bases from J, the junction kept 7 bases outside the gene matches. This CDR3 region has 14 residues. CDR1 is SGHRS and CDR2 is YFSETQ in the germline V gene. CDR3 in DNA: TGCGCCAGTAGGACAGGGGGCCAGGTAGATACGCAGTATTTT. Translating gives CASRTGGQVDTQYF.

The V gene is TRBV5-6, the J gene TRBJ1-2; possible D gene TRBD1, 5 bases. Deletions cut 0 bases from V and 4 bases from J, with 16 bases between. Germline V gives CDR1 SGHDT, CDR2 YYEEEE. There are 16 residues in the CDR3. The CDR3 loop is CASSLAGTQTPYGYTF. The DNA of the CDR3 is TGTGCCAGCAGCTTGGCCGGGACGCAAACCCCCTATGGCTACACCTTC.

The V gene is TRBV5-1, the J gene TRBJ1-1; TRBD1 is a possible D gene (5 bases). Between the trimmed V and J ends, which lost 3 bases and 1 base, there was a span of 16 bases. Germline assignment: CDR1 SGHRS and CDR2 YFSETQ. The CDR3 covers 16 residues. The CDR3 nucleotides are TGCGCCAGCAGCTGGGGTCATACGGGGACGAACACTGAAGCTTTCTTT. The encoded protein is CASSWGHTGTNTEAFF.

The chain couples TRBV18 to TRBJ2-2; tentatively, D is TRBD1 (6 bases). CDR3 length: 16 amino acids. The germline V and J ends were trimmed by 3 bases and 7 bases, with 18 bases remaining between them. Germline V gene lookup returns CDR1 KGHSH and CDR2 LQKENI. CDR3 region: CASSPPPGVGDGELFF. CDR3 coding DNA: TGTGCCAGCTCACCTCCGCCAGGGGTTGGAGACGGGGAGCTGTTTTTT.

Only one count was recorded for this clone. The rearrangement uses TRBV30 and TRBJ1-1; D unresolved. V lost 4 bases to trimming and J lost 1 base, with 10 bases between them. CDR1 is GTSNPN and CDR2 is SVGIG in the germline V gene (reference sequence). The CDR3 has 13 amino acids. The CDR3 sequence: CAWNLQQNTEAFF. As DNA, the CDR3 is TGTGCCTGGAACTTACAGCAGAACACTGAAGCTTTCTTT.

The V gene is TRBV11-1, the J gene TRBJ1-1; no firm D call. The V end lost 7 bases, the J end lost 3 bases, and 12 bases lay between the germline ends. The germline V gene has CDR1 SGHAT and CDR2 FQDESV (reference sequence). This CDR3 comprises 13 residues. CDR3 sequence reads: CASNKEVDTEAFF. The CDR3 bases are TGTGCCAGCAACAAGGAAGTCGACACTGAAGCTTTCTTT. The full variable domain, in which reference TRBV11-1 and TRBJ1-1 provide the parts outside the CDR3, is EAEVAQSPRYKITEKSQAVAFWCDPISGHATLYWYRQILGQGPELLVQFQDESVVDDSQLPKDRFSAERLKGVDSTLKIQPAELGDSAMYLCASNKEVDTEAFFGQGTRLTVV.

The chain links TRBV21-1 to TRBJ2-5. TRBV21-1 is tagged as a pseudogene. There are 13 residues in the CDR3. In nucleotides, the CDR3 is TGTGCCAGCAGCCCTGGGACGATAGGGACCCAGTACTTC. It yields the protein CASSPGTIGTQYF.

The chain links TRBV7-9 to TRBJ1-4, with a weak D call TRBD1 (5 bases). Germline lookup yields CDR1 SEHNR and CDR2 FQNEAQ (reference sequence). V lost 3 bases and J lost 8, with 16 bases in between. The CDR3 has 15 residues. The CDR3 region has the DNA TGTGCCAGCAGCTTCCTGGGGCAGGGAGGAGAAAAACTGTTTTTT. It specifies CASSFLGQGGEKLFF.

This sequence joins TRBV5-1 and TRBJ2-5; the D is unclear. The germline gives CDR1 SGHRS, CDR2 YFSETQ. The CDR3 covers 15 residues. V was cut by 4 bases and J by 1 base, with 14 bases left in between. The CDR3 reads CASSENPKTQETQYF. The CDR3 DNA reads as TGCGCCAGCAGCGAAAATCCCAAAACCCAAGAGACCCAGTACTTC.

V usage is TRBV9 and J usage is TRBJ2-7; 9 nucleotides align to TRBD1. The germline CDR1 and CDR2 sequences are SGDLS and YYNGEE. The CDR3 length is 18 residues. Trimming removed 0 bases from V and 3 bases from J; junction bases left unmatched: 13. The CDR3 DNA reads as TGTGCCAGCAGCGTAGTCGAGACAGGGGGTGATTGGATCTACGAGCAGTACTTC. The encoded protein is CASSVVETGGDWIYEQYF.

The CDR3 loop reads CASSSRSGGPEAFF. CDR3 bases: TGTGCCAGCAGCAGCCGTAGCGGGGGCCCTGAAGCTTTCTTT. The chain is built from TRBV21-1 and TRBJ1-1. TRBV21-1 is an annotated pseudogene. This CDR3 has 14 residues.

The CDR3 sequence: CSVAPGDTIYF. The CDR3 nucleotides are TGCAGCGTTGCTCCCGGGGACACCATATATTTT. The rearrangement links TRBV29-1 to TRBJ1-3; D ambiguous. V was pared by 4 bases and J by 8 bases, with 9 bases between. CDR3 size: 11 residues. CDR1 and CDR2 (germline): SQVTM, ANQGSEA.

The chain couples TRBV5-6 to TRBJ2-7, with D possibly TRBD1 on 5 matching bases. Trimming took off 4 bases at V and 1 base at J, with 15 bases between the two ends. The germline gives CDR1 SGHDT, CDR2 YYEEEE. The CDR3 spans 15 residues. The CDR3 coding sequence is TGTGCCAGCAGCCCTACGGACATTTCTTCCTACGAGCAGTACTTC. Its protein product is CASSPTDISSYEQYF.

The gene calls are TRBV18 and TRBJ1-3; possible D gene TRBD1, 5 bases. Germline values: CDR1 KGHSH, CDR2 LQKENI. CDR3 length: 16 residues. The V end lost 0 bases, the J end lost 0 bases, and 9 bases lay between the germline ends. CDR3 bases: TGTGCCAGCTCACCACCGAACAGGAGCTCTGGAAACACCATATATTTT. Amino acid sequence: CASSPPNRSSGNTIYF.

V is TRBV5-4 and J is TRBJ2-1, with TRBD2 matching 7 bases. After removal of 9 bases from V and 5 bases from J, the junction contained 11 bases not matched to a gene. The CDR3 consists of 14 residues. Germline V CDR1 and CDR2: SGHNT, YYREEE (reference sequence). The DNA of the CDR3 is TGTGCCAACGCAGCGGGGCCGCCCGACAATGAGCAGTTCTTC. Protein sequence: CANAAGPPDNEQFF. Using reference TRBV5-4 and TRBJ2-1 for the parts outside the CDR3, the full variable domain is ETGVTQSPTHLIKTRGQQVTLRCSSQSGHNTVSWYQQALGQGPQFIFQYYREEENGRGNFPPRFSGLQFPNYSSELNVNALELDDSALYLCANAAGPPDNEQFFGPGTRLTVL.

For the CDR3, the DNA is TGCGCCAGCAGCCAAGAACCCCCTAGCGGGGGAACAGATACGCAGTATTTT. It encodes CASSQEPPSGGTDTQYF. V is TRBV4-1 and J is TRBJ2-3; 10 bases map to TRBD2. The V and J ends lost 0 bases and 3 bases, in that order; junction bases with no gene match: 6. This CDR3 spans 17 amino acids. The germline V gene encodes CDR1 MGHRA and CDR2 YSYEKL.

The CDR3 bases are TGTGCCTGGAGTGTAGGATCTAGCGGGGACCCTAAAGTCTACGAGCAGTACTTC. Protein product: CAWSVGSSGDPKVYEQYF. The genes are TRBV30 and TRBJ2-7; 9 bases fit TRBD2. V gave up 0 bases and J gave up 3 bases; unmatched junction bases: 15. This CDR3 has 18 amino acids. From germline, CDR1 is GTSNPN and CDR2 SVGIG (reference sequence). Filled out from reference TRBV30 and TRBJ2-7, the complete variable domain reads SQTIHQWPATLVQPVGSPLSLECTVEGTSNPNLYWYRQAAGRGLQLLFYSVGIGQISSEVPQNLSASRPQDRQFILSSKKLLLSDSGFYLCAWSVGSSGDPKVYEQYFGPGTRLTVT.

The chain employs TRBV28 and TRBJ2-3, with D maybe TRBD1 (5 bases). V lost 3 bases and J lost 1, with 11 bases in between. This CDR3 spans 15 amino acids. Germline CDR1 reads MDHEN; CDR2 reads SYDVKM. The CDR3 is CASSFQGFGTDTQYF. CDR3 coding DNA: TGTGCCAGCAGTTTCCAGGGATTCGGCACAGATACGCAGTATTTT.

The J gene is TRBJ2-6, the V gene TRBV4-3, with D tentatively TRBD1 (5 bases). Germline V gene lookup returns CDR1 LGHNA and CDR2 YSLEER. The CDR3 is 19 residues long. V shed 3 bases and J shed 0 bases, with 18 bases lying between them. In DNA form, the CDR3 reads TGCGCCAGCAGCCAGATTGGGGCGAGGTTGGTCTCTGGGGCCAACGTCCTGACTTTC. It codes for CASSQIGARLVSGANVLTF.

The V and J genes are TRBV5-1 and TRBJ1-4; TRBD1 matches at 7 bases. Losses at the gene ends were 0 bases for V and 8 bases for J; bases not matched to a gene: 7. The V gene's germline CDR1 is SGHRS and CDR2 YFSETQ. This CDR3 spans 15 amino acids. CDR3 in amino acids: CASSLERTGNEKLFF. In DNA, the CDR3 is TGCGCCAGCAGCTTGGAGAGGACAGGTAACGAAAAACTGTTTTTT.

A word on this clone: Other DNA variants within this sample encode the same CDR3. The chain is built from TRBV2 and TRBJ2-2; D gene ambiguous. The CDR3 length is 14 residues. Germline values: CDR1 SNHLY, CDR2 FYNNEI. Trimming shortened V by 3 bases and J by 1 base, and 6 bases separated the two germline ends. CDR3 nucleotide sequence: TGTGCCAGCAGTGAGGTGAGGAACACCGGGGAGCTGTTTTTT. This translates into CASSEVRNTGELFF.

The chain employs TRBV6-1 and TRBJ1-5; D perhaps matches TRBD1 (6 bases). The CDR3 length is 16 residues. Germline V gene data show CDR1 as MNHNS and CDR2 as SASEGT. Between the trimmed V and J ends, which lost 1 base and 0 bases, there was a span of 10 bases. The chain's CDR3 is CASSEGWGPSNQPQHF. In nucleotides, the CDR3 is TGTGCCAGCAGTGAAGGGTGGGGGCCTAGCAATCAGCCCCAGCATTTT.

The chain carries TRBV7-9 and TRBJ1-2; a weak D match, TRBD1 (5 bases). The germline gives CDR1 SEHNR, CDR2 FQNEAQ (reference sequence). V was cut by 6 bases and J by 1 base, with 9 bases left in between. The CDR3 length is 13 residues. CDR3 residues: CASSRGNNYGYTF. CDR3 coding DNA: TGTGCCAGCAGTCGGGGGAATAACTATGGCTACACCTTC.

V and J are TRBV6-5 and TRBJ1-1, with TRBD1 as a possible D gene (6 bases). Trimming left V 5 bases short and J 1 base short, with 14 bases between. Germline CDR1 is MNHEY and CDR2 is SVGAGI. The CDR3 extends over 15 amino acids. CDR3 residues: CASSRPQGRNTEAFF. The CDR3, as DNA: TGTGCCAGCAGTCGCCCCCAGGGGCGGAACACTGAAGCTTTCTTT.

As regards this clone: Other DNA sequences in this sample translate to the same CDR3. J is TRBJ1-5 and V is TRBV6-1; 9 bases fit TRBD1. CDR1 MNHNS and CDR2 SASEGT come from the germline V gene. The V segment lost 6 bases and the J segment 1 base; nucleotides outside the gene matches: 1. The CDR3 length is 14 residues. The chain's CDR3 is CASSDRGSNQPQHF. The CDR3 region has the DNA TGTGCCAGCAGCGACAGGGGGAGCAATCAGCCCCAGCATTTT.